This entry is about one T cell receptor beta chain. This record comes from a study of blood T cell repertoires in COVID-19. Study-level information: Both acute and convalescent COVID-19 samples were obtained from the United States, Italy and Spain.

From germline, CDR1 is LNHDA and CDR2 SQIVND (reference sequence). Trimming took 2 bases from V and 2 from J, leaving 12 bases between them. There are 15 residues in the CDR3. As processed by the authors: Researchers report that nucleated cell counts were estimated from reference gene primer amplification. Profiled with immunoSEQ multiplex PCR; TCRdb holds only in-frame clones, not every one. V and J calls and clone size are copied from that table; D and trimming were computed from the DNA. Of approximately 110,000 clones listed, around 89% are singletons. The sequenced sample was peripheral blood. The clonotype was recovered from a woman over 75 with acute or convalescent COVID-19. The chain links TRBV19 to TRBJ1-2, with D unclear. The CDR3 DNA sequence: TGTGCCAGTAGTATATTAGACACGGGAAACTATGGCTACACCTTC. The encoded protein is CASSILDTGNYGYTF.